The rows below give T cell receptor beta chains drawn from one sample of a study of cytomegalovirus exposure and HLA in healthy donors. TCRdb's table, derived via immunoSEQ multiplex PCR, lists solely in-frame clones and lacks some. This sample lists approximately 130,000 clones; its ten largest clones have roughly 2%. Sequencing was performed on PBMCs. These receptors were collected from a woman in her sixties in good health and CMV-seronegative. Each CDR3 is given with its conserved first and last residue.

cdr3_length | j_call | v_call | cdr3_aa
14 | TRBJ2-5 | TRBV5-1 | CASFKGPSQETQYF
15 | TRBJ2-1 | TRBV5-1 | CASIPGSGVNNEQFF
15 | TRBJ1-1 | TRBV9 | CASSVAGQLNTEAFF
16 | TRBJ2-1 | TRBV6-1 | CASSEYSQGLYNEQFF
15 | TRBJ1-1 | TRBV19 | CASSIVSGLGTEAFF
15 | TRBJ1-1 | TRBV5-4 | CASRGAGGMNTEAFF
12 | TRBJ1-1 | TRBV6-5 | CASSYPQAEAFF
15 | TRBJ2-7 | TRBV28 | CAIGSLGTATYEQYF
16 | TRBJ1-1 | TRBV27 | CASSAGQIGAFSEAFF
13 | TRBJ1-3 | TRBV18 | CASSPQFGNTIYF
14 | TRBJ2-1 | TRBV2 | CASSRGSSYNEQFF
11 | TRBJ1-2 | TRBV10-1 | CASSRGYGYTF
14 | TRBJ1-2 | TRBV6-5 | CASSYGGAGLGYTF
15 | TRBJ1-2 | TRBV5-1 | CASSPLTVQGYGYTF
16 | TRBJ2-1 | TRBV9 | CASTRDPGGRNNEQFF